This T cell receptor (beta chain) comes out of a study of cytomegalovirus exposure and HLA in healthy donors. Germline V CDR1 and CDR2: SGHVS, FQNEAQ. V was cut by 4 bases and J by 0 bases, with 22 bases left in between. The CDR3 contains 19 residues. Both 60 Vbeta primers and 13 Jbeta primers went into the PCR. Measured with immunoSEQ multiplex PCR; TCRdb has only the in-frame clones, and not every one. The sample holds some 200,000 clones; 75% to 90% are singletons and the top ten take roughly 1.6%. The TCR sequence derives from a man aged 50-59 years in good health and CMV-seronegative. Sequencing input: PBMCs. The gene calls are TRBV7-8 and TRBJ1-3; possible D gene TRBD1, 5 bases. The CDR3 loop is CASSSTVPKGMGSGNTIYF. The CDR3 nucleotides are TGTGCCAGCAGCTCCACGGTCCCGAAGGGGATGGGCTCTGGAAACACCATATATTTT.